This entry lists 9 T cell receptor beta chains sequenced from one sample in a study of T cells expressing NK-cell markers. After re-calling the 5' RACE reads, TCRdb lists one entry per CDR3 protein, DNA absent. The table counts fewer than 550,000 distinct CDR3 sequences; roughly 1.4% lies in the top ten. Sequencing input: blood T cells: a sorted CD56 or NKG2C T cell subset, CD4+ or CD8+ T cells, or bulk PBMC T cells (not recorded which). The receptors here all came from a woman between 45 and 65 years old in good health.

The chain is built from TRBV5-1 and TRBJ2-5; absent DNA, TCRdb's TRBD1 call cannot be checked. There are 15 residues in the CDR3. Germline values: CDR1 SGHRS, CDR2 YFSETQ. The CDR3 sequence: CASISHRDREETQYF.

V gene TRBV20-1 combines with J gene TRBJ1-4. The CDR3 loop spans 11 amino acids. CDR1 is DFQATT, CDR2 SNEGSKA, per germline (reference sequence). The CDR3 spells CSAEANEKLFF.

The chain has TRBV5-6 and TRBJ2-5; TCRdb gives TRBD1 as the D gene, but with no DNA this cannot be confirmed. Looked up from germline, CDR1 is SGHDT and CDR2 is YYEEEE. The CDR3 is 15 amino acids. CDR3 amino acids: CASTPGGFFQETQYF.

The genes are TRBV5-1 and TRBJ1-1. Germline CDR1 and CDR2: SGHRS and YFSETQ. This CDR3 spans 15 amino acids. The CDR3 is CASSLAGVGNTEAFF.

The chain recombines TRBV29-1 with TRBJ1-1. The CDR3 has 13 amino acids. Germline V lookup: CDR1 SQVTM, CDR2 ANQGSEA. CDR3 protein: CSVGHSRNTEAFF.

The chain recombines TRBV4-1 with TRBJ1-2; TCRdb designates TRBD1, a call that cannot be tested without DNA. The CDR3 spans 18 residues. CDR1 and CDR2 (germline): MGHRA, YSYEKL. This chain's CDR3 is CASSQERDRGATSYGYTF.

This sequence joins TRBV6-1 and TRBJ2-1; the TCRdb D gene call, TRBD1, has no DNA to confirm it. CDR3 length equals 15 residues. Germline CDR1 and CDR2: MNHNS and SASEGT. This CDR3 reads CASSVRGQGANEQFF.

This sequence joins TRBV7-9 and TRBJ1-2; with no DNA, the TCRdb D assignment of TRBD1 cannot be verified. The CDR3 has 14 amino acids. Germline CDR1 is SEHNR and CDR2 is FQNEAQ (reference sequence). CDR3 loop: CASSLQGFVSGYTF.

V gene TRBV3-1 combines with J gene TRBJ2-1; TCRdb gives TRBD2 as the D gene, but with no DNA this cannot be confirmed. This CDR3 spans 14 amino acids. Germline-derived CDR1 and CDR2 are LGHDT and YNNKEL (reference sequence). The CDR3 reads CASSGASGSNEQFF.